Listed below are T cell receptor beta chains from one sample, sequenced in a study of T-cell reconstitution after alpha-beta-depleted transplantation in children. TCRdb independently ran MiXCR on the PCR reads; one entry per CDR3 protein. The sample lists almost 400,000 distinct CDR3 sequences; about a fifth were seen once. The starting material was PBMCs from the stem cell graft donor, obtained from the stem cell graft. These receptors all come from a human donor who donated a stem cell graft to a child with acute myeloid leukemia. The CDR3 runs from the conserved cysteine through the conserved F or W. Each record gives: V gene, D gene, clone size, J gene, CDR3 protein, CDR3 DNA. D genes are given only for firm matches. Some rows mark clone size as missing; the rest say once, few, many or name a class of expanded clone.

v_gene: TRBV11-2
d_gene: NA
abundance: NA
j_gene: TRBJ2-1
CDR3aa: CASSLPNRGRNEQFF
CDR3nt: TGTGCCAGCAGCTTACCCAATCGGGGGAGGAATGAGCAGTTCTTC

v_gene: TRBV5-1
d_gene: TRBD2
abundance: few
j_gene: TRBJ2-1
CDR3aa: CASSTQRGSYNEQFF
CDR3nt: TGCGCCAGCAGCACCCAGCGGGGTTCCTACAATGAGCAGTTCTTC

v_gene: TRBV20-1
d_gene: NA
abundance: few
j_gene: TRBJ2-7
CDR3aa: CSARAETVLHEQYF
CDR3nt: TGCAGTGCTAGAGCGGAGACAGTATTACACGAGCAGTACTTC

v_gene: TRBV7-2
d_gene: NA
abundance: NA
j_gene: TRBJ2-1
CDR3aa: CASSNSGITNEQFF
CDR3nt: TGTGCCAGCAGCAATAGTGGGATAACCAATGAGCAGTTCTTC

v_gene: TRBV29-1
d_gene: NA
abundance: few
j_gene: TRBJ1-1
CDR3aa: CSVRYGYTEAFF
CDR3nt: TGCAGCGTTCGGTACGGTTACACTGAAGCTTTCTTT

v_gene: TRBV12-3/TRBV12-4
d_gene: TRBD1
abundance: NA
j_gene: TRBJ2-1
CDR3aa: CASTTDRLGEQFF
CDR3nt: TGTGCCAGCACCACGGACAGGCTGGGTGAGCAGTTCTTC

v_gene: TRBV20-1
d_gene: TRBD2
abundance: many
j_gene: TRBJ2-3
CDR3aa: CSLTPGGFTDTQYF
CDR3nt: TGCAGTCTCACACCGGGGGGATTCACAGATACGCAGTATTTT

v_gene: TRBV11-1
d_gene: TRBD2
abundance: NA
j_gene: TRBJ2-3
CDR3aa: CASSLAGGSGADTQYF
CDR3nt: TGTGCCAGCAGCTTAGCGGGCGGGAGTGGAGCAGATACGCAGTATTTT

v_gene: TRBV25-1
d_gene: NA
abundance: NA
j_gene: TRBJ2-7
CDR3aa: CASSGFDEQYF
CDR3nt: TGTGCCAGCAGTGGGTTCGACGAGCAGTACTTC

v_gene: TRBV7-3
d_gene: NA
abundance: NA
j_gene: TRBJ2-5
CDR3aa: CASSFGHQETQYF
CDR3nt: TGTGCCAGCAGCTTTGGACACCAGGAGACCCAGTACTTC

v_gene: TRBV11-1
d_gene: NA
abundance: NA
j_gene: TRBJ1-1
CDR3aa: CASSAGAENTEAFF
CDR3nt: TGTGCCAGCAGCGCAGGGGCAGAGAACACTGAAGCTTTCTTT

v_gene: TRBV10-3
d_gene: TRBD1
abundance: NA
j_gene: TRBJ1-1
CDR3aa: CAISESMMQGAPRTEAFF
CDR3nt: TGTGCCATCAGTGAGTCTATGATGCAGGGGGCGCCTAGGACTGAAGCTTTCTTT

v_gene: TRBV7-2
d_gene: NA
abundance: NA
j_gene: TRBJ2-7
CDR3aa: CASSLFAGSGEQYF
CDR3nt: TGTGCCAGCAGCTTATTCGCGGGATCGGGGGAGCAGTACTTC

v_gene: TRBV12-3/TRBV12-4
d_gene: TRBD1
abundance: NA
j_gene: TRBJ2-7
CDR3aa: CASTKDRTYEQYF
CDR3nt: TGTGCCAGCACAAAGGACAGGACGTACGAGCAGTACTTC

v_gene: TRBV6-1
d_gene: TRBD2
abundance: NA
j_gene: TRBJ2-1
CDR3aa: CASSEFSSGSLGNEQFF
CDR3nt: TGTGCCAGCAGTGAATTCTCTAGCGGGAGTCTTGGGAATGAGCAGTTCTTC

v_gene: TRBV7-2
d_gene: NA
abundance: few
j_gene: TRBJ2-3
CDR3aa: CASSWGPTDTQYF
CDR3nt: TGTGCCAGCAGCTGGGGACCCACGGATACGCAGTATTTT

v_gene: TRBV15
d_gene: NA
abundance: NA
j_gene: TRBJ1-3
CDR3aa: CATSRQGNPGNTIYF
CDR3nt: TGTGCCACCAGCAGACAGGGTAATCCTGGAAACACCATATATTTT

v_gene: TRBV29-1
d_gene: TRBD1
abundance: NA
j_gene: TRBJ2-1
CDR3aa: CSVITGTGWNEQFF
CDR3nt: TGCAGCGTAATTACCGGGACAGGGTGGAATGAGCAGTTCTTC

v_gene: TRBV7-6
d_gene: NA
abundance: NA
j_gene: TRBJ1-2
CDR3aa: CASSPGGVYGYTF
CDR3nt: TGTGCCAGCAGCCCCGGCGGGGTGTATGGCTACACCTTC

v_gene: TRBV28
d_gene: TRBD2
abundance: NA
j_gene: TRBJ2-1
CDR3aa: CATVAGARNEQFF
CDR3nt: TGTGCCACCGTAGCGGGAGCTCGCAATGAGCAGTTCTTC

v_gene: TRBV29-1
d_gene: TRBD2
abundance: many
j_gene: TRBJ2-5
CDR3aa: CSVGASGETQYF
CDR3nt: TGCAGCGTTGGGGCTAGCGGAGAGACCCAGTACTTC

v_gene: TRBV12-5
d_gene: TRBD2
abundance: NA
j_gene: TRBJ2-1
CDR3aa: CASGLSSGGYNEQFF
CDR3nt: TGTGCTAGTGGTTTGTCTAGCGGGGGATACAATGAGCAGTTCTTC

v_gene: TRBV27
d_gene: TRBD1
abundance: NA
j_gene: TRBJ2-3
CDR3aa: CASSSIGDRRSTDTQYF
CDR3nt: TGTGCCAGCAGTTCCATTGGGGACAGGAGAAGCACAGATACGCAGTATTTT

v_gene: TRBV12-3/TRBV12-4
d_gene: NA
abundance: NA
j_gene: TRBJ2-2
CDR3aa: CASSSYPGELFF
CDR3nt: TGTGCCAGCAGTTCCTACCCCGGGGAGCTGTTTTTT

v_gene: TRBV6-2/TRBV6-3
d_gene: TRBD1
abundance: few
j_gene: TRBJ2-7
CDR3aa: CASSYGLRDRGSYEQYF
CDR3nt: TGTGCCAGCAGTTACGGGCTGAGGGACAGGGGGTCCTACGAGCAGTACTTC

v_gene: TRBV6-1
d_gene: TRBD1
abundance: NA
j_gene: TRBJ1-1
CDR3aa: CASRGTGGSTEAFF
CDR3nt: TGTGCCAGCAGGGGGACAGGGGGAAGCACTGAAGCTTTCTTT

v_gene: TRBV29-1
d_gene: TRBD2
abundance: many
j_gene: TRBJ2-3
CDR3aa: CSVILAGIPDTQYF
CDR3nt: TGCAGCGTTATTCTAGCGGGTATACCGGATACGCAGTATTTT

v_gene: TRBV11-2
d_gene: TRBD1
abundance: few
j_gene: TRBJ1-4
CDR3aa: CASSPRGQGGATNEKLFF
CDR3nt: TGTGCCAGCAGCCCTAGGGGACAGGGCGGAGCAACTAATGAAAAACTGTTTTTT

v_gene: TRBV29-1
d_gene: NA
abundance: many
j_gene: TRBJ2-7
CDR3aa: CSVEDLGRSGEQYF
CDR3nt: TGCAGCGTTGAAGATCTTGGCCGGTCGGGCGAGCAGTACTTC

v_gene: TRBV5-1
d_gene: NA
abundance: few
j_gene: TRBJ1-2
CDR3aa: CASSRIGFSNYGYTF
CDR3nt: TGCGCCAGCAGCCGGATCGGGTTCTCAAACTATGGCTACACCTTC

v_gene: TRBV24-1
d_gene: TRBD2
abundance: many
j_gene: TRBJ2-3
CDR3aa: CATSDQRGGPYTDTQYF
CDR3nt: TGTGCCACCAGTGATCAGCGGGGGGGACCGTACACAGATACGCAGTATTTT

v_gene: TRBV7-8
d_gene: NA
abundance: NA
j_gene: TRBJ2-7
CDR3aa: CASSLVLSYSSYEQYF
CDR3nt: TGTGCCAGCAGCTTAGTCCTGAGCTACAGCTCCTACGAGCAGTACTTC

v_gene: TRBV20-1
d_gene: NA
abundance: few
j_gene: TRBJ1-1
CDR3aa: CSARENRGFMNTEAFF
CDR3nt: TGCAGTGCTAGAGAGAACCGAGGGTTCATGAACACTGAAGCTTTCTTT